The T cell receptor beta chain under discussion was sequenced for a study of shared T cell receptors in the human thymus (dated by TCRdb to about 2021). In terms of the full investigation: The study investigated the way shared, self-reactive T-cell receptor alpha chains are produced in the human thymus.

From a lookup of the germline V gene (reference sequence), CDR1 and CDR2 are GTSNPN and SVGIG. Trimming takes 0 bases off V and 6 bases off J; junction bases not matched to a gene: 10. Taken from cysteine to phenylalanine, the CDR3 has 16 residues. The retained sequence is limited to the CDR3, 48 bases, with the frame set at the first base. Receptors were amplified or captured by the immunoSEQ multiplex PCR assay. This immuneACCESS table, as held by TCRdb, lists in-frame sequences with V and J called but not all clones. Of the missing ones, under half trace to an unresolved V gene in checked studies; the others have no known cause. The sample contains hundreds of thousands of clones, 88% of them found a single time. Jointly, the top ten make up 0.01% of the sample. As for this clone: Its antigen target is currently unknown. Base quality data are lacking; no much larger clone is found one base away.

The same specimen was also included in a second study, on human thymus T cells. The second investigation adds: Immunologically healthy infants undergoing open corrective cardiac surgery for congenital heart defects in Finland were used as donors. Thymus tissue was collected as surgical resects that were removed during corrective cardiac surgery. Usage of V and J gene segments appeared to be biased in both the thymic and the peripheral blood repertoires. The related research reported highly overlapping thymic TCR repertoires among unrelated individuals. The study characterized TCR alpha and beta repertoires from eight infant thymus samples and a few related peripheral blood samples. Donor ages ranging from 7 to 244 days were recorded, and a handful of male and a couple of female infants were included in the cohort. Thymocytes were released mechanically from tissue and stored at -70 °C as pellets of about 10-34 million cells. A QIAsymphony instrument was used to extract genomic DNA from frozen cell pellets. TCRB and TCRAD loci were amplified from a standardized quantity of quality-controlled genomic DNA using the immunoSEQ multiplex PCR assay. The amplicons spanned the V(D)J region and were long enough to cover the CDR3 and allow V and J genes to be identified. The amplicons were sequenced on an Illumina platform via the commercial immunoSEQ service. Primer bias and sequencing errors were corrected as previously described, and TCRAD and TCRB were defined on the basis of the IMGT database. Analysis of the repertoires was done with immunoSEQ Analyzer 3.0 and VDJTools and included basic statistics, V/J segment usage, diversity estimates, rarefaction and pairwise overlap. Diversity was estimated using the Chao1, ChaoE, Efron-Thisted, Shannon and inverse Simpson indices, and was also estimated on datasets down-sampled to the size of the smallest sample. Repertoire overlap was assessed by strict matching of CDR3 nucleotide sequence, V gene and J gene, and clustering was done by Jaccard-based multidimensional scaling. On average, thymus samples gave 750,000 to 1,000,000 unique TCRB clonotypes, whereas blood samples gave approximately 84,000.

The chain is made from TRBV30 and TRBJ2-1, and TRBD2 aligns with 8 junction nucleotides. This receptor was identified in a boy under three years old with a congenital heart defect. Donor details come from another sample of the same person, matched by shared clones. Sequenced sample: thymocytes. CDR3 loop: CAWSVLARLASNEQFF. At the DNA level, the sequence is TGTGCCTGGAGTGTACTGGCGCGACTAGCGAGCAATGAGCAGTTCTTC.